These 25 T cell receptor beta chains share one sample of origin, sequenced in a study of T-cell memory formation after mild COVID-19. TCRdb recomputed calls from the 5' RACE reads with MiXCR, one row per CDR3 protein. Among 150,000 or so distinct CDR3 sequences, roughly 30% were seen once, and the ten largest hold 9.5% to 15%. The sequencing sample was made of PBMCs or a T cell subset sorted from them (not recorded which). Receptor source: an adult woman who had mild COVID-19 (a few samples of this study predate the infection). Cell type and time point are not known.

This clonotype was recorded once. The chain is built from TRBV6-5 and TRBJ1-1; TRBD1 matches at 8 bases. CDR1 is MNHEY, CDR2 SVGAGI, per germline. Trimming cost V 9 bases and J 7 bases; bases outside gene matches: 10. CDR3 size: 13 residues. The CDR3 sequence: CASQTGDVGEAFF. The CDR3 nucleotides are TGTGCCAGTCAGACAGGGGACGTTGGTGAAGCTTTCTTT.

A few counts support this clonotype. This chain's CDR3 is CASSFGGQGETQYF. The CDR3 DNA follows: TGCGCCAGCAGCTTCGGGGGACAGGGAGAGACCCAGTACTTC. The J gene is TRBJ2-5, the V gene TRBV5-1; 9 bases map to TRBD1. Germline values: CDR1 SGHRS, CDR2 YFSETQ. The V and J ends lost 2 bases and 4 bases, in that order; junction bases with no gene match: 3. The CDR3 spans 14 residues.

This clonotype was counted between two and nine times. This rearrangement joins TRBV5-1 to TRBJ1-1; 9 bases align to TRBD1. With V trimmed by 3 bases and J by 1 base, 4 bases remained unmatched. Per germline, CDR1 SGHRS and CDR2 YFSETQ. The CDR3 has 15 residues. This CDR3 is CASSSPGQGNTEAFF. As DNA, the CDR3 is TGCGCCAGCAGCTCGCCGGGACAGGGGAACACTGAAGCTTTCTTT.

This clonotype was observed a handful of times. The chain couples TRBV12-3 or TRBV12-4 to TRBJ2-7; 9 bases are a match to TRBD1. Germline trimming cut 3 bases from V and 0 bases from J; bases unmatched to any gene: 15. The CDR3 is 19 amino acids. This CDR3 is CASSFSTGQGILGSYEQYF. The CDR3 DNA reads TGTGCCAGCAGTTTCTCCACCGGACAGGGGATATTAGGCTCCTACGAGCAGTACTTC.

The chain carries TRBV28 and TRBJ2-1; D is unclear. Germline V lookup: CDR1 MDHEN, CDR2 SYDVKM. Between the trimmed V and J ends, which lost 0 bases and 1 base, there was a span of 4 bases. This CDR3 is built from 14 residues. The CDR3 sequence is CASSLWVSYNEQFF. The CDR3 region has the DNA TGTGCCAGCAGTTTATGGGTTTCCTACAATGAGCAGTTCTTC.

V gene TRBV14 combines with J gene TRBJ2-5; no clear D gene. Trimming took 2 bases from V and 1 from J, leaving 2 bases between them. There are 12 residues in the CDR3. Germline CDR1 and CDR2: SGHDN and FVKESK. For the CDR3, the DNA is TGTGCCAGCAGCCAACCCCAAGAGACCCAGTACTTC. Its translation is CASSQPQETQYF.

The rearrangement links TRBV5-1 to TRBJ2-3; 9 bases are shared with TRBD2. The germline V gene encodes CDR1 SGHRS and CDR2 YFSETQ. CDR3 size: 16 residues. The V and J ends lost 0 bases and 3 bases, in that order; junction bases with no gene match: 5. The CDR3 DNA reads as TGCGCCAGCAGCTTGGTTAGGACTAGCGAGACAGATACGCAGTATTTT. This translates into CASSLVRTSETDTQYF.

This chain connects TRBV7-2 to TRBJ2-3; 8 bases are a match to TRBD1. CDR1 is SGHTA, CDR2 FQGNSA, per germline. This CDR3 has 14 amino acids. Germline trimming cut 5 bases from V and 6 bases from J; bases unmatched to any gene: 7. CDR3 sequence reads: CASSITTGGDTQYF. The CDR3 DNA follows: TGTGCCAGCAGCATCACCACAGGGGGGGATACGCAGTATTTT.

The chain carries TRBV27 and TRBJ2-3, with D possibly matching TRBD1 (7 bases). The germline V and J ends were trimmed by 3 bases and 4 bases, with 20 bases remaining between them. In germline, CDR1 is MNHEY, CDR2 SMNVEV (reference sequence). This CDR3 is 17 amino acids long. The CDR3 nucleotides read TGTGCCAGCAGTTTTCGACCCTCCGACAGGGAGGCAGATACGCAGTATTTT. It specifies CASSFRPSDREADTQYF.

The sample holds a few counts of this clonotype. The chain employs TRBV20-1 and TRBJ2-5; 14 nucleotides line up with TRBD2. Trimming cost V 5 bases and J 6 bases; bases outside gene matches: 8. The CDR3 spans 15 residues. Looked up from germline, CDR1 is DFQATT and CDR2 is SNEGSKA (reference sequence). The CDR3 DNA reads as TGCAGTGCTCCACTGACTAGCGGGGGGGGAAAGACCCAGTACTTC. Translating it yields CSAPLTSGGGKTQYF.

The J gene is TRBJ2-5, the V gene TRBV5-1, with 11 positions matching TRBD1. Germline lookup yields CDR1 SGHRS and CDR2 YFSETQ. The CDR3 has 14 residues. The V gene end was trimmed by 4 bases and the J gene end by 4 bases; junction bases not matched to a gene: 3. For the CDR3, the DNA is TGCGCCAGCAGCGAGGGACAGGGGGGAGAGACCCAGTACTTC. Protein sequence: CASSEGQGGETQYF.

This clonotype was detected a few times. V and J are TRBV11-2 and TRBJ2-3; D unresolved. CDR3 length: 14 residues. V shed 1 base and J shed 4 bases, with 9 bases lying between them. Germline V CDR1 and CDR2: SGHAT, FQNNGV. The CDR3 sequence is CASSLATLADTQYF. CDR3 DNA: TGTGCCAGCAGCTTAGCTACCTTGGCAGATACGCAGTATTTT.

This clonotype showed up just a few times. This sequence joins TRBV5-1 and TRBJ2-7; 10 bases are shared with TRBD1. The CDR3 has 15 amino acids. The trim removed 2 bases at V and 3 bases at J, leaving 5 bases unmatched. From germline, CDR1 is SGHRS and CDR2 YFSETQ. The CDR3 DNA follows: TGCGCCAGCAGCTTAGGGACAGGGGATAACTACGAGCAGTACTTC. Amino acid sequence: CASSLGTGDNYEQYF.

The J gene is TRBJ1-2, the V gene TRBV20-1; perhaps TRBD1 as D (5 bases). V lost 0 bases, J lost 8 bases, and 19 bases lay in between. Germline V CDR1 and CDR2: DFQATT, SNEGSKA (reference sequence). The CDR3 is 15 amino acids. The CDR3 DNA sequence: TGCAGTGCTAGAGATAACGCCGGGAGGACATTCGGCTACACCTTC. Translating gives CSARDNAGRTFGYTF.

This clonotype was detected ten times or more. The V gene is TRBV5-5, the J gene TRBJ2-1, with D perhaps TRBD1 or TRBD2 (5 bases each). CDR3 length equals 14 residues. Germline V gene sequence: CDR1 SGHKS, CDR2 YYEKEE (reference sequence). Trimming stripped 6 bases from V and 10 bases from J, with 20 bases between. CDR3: CASTLERWGGEQFF. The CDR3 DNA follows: TGTGCCAGCACCCTCGAACGCTGGGGCGGGGAGCAGTTCTTC. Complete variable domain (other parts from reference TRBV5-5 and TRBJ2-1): DAGVTQSPTHLIKTRGQQVTLRCSPISGHKSVSWYQQVLGQGPQFIFQYYEKEERGRGNFPDRFSARQFPNYSSELNVNALLLGDSALYLCASTLERWGGEQFFGPGTRLTVL.

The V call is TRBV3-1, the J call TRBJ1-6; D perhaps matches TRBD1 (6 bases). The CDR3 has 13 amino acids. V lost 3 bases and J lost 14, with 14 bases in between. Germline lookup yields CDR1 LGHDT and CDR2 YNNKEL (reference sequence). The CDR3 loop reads CASSQTQGLALHF. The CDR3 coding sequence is TGTGCCAGCAGCCAGACACAGGGTTTGGCCCTCCACTTT.

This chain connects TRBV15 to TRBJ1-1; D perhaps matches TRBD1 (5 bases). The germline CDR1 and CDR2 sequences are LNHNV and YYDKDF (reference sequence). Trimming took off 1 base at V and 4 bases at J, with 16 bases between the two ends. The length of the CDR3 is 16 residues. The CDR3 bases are TGTGCCACCAGCAGAGCGGGACTCCCACCTGGCACTGAAGCTTTCTTT. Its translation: CATSRAGLPPGTEAFF.

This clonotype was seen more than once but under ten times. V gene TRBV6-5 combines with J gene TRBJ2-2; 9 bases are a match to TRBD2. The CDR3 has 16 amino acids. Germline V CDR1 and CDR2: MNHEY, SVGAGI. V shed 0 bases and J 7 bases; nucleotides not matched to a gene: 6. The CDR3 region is CASSYSSSGAGGELFF. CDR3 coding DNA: TGTGCCAGCAGTTACTCGTCTAGCGGGGCCGGCGGGGAGCTGTTTTTT.

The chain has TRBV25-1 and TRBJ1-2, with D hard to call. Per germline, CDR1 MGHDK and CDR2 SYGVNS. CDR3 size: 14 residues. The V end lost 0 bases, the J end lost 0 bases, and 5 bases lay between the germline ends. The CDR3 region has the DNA TGTGCCAGCAGTGAATACCCCTCTAACTATGGCTACACCTTC. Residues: CASSEYPSNYGYTF.

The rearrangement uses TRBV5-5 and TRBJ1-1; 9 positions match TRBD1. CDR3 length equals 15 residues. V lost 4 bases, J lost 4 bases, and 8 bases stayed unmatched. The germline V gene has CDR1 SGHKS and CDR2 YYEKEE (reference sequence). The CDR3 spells CASSRNRGLGTEAFF. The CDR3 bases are TGTGCCAGCAGCAGAAACAGGGGGCTGGGCACTGAAGCTTTCTTT.

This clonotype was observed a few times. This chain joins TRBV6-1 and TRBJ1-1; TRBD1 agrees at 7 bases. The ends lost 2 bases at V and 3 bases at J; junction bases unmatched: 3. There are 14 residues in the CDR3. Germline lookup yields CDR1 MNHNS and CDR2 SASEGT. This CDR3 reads CASSEMTGYTEAFF. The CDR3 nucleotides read TGTGCCAGCAGTGAAATGACAGGGTACACTGAAGCTTTCTTT.

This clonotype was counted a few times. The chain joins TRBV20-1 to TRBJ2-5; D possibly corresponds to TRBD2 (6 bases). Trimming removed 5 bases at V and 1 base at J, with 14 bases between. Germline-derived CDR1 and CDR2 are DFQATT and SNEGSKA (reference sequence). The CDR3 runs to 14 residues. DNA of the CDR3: TGCAGTGCTTCCGGCGGGACTGTCCAAGAGACCCAGTACTTC. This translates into CSASGGTVQETQYF.

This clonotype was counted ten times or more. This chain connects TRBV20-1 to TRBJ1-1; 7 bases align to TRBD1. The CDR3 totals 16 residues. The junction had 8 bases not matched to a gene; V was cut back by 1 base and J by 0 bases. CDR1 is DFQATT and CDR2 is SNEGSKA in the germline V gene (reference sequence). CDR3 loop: CSARGPGQGVNTEAFF. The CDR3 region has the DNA TGCAGTGCTAGAGGGCCGGGCCAGGGGGTGAACACTGAAGCTTTCTTT.

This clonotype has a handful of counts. CDR3 DNA: TGTGCCAGCAGCTTGGCCTTCCAGCTCCGACAAGGGGAGGAGGACACTGAAGCTTTCTTT. It encodes CASSLAFQLRQGEEDTEAFF. The chain carries TRBV5-6 and TRBJ1-1; maybe TRBD1 (5 bases). The CDR3 covers 20 residues. The germline V and J ends were trimmed by 0 bases and 3 bases, with 27 bases remaining between them. Germline CDR1 and CDR2: SGHDT and YYEEEE.

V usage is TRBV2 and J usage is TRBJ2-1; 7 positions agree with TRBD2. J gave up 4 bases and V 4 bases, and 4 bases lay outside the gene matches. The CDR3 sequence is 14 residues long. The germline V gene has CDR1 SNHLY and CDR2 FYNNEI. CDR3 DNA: TGTGCCAGCAGTGGGCTAGCGGTTTACAATGAGCAGTTCTTC. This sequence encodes CASSGLAVYNEQFF. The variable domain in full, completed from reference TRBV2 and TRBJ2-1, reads EPEVTQTPSHQVTQMGQEVILRCVPISNHLYFYWYRQILGQKVEFLVSFYNNEISEKSEIFDDQFSVERPDGSNFTLKIRSTKLEDSAMYFCASSGLAVYNEQFFGPGTRLTVL.